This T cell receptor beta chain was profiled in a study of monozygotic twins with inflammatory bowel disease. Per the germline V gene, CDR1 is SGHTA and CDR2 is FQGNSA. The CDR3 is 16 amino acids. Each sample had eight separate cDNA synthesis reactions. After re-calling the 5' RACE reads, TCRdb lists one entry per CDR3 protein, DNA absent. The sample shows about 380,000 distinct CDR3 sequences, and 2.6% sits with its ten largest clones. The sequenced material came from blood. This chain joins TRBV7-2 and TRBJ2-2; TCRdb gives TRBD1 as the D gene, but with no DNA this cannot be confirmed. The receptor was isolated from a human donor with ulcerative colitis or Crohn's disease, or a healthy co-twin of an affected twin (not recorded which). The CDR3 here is CASSSSGTVNTGELFF.